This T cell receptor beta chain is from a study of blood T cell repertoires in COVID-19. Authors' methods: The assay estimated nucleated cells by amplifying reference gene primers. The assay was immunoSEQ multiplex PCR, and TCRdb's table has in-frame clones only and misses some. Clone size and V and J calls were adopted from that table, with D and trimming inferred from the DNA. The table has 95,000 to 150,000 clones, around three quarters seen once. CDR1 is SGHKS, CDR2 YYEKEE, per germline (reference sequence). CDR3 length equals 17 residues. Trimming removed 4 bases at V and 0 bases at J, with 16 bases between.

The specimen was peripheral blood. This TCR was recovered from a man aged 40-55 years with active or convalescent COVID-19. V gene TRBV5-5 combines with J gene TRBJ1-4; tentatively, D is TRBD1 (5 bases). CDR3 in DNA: TGTGCCAGCAGCCCACTCTCGACAGTTGCAACTAATGAAAAACTGTTTTTT. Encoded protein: CASSPLSTVATNEKLFF.